Below are 8 T cell receptor beta chains sequenced from a single sample in a study of human T cells and chemical hapten exposure. TCRdb independently ran MiXCR on the RACE reads; one entry per CDR3 protein. In the table there are about 77,000 distinct CDR3 sequences, 8.6% of which are singletons. The time point was: healthy volunteer bleed at 6 weeks. Whole blood that had not been fractionated was the source of extracted total RNA. Sample: whole blood. Receptors were obtained from a female donor in good health. Some clones in this sample may be carry-over from other donors' samples.

This clonotype showed up just a few times. The genes are TRBV2 and TRBJ1-3; no firm D call. V lost 4 bases to trimming and J lost 1 base, with 8 bases between them. CDR1 is SNHLY and CDR2 is FYNNEI in the germline V gene. The CDR3 length is 14 residues. CDR3 DNA sequence: TGTGCCAGCAGTGGGGTAGCTTCTGGAAACACCATATATTTT. It encodes CASSGVASGNTIYF. The complete variable domain, with remaining parts taken from reference TRBV2 and TRBJ1-3, reads EPEVTQTPSHQVTQMGQEVILRCVPISNHLYFYWYRQILGQKVEFLVSFYNNEISEKSEIFDDQFSVERPDGSNFTLKIRSTKLEDSAMYFCASSGVASGNTIYFGEGSWLTVV.

This clonotype came up once. Possible read error: a much larger clone is one base away. The chain is built from TRBV29-1 and TRBJ1-2; TRBD1 is a possible D gene (5 bases). CDR3 length: 15 residues. V lost 4 bases, J lost 3 bases, and 18 bases lay in between. Germline V gives CDR1 SQVTM, CDR2 ANQGSEA. CDR3 residues: CSVVIPRGDDYGYTF. CDR3 DNA sequence: TGCAGCGTTGTTATTCCTAGGGGAGACGACTATGGCTACACCTTC.

This clonotype was observed a handful of times. This chain links TRBV30 with TRBJ2-3; D might be TRBD1 or TRBD2, each matching 5 bases. Trimming left V 0 bases short and J 4 bases short, with 11 bases between. The CDR3 has 14 amino acids. Germline-derived CDR1 and CDR2 are GTSNPN and SVGIG (reference sequence). The CDR3 DNA reads TGTGCCTGGAGTGTACAGTTGGGGGCAGATACGCAGTATTTT. Its translation: CAWSVQLGADTQYF.

Concerning this clonotype: A much larger clone differs from this one at a single base, so this may be a read error. The chain joins TRBV5-4 to TRBJ1-2; unclear D gene. The CDR3 sequence is 14 residues long. The germline V gene has CDR1 SGHNT and CDR2 YYREEE (reference sequence). The CDR3 here is CASSPERDWNGYNF. CDR3 sequence (DNA): TGTGCCAGCAGCCCAGAGAGGGATTGGAATGGCTACAACTTC.

This clonotype was picked up many times. The rearrangement uses TRBV4-2 and TRBJ1-1, with D possibly matching TRBD1 (5 bases). The germline CDR1 and CDR2 sequences are LGHNA and YNFKEQ. The CDR3 has 15 amino acids. The V end lost 4 bases, the J end lost 6 bases, and 18 bases lay between the germline ends. CDR3 in amino acids: CASSPSEGRLAEAFF. CDR3 coding DNA: TGTGCCAGCAGCCCATCCGAGGGGCGCCTTGCTGAAGCTTTCTTT.

This clonotype was recorded at least ten times. This chain joins TRBV20-1 and TRBJ2-3; 7 nucleotides match TRBD1. The CDR3 has 14 residues. V dropped 6 bases and J dropped 6; count of bases not matched to a gene: 12. From germline, CDR1 is DFQATT and CDR2 SNEGSKA (reference sequence). In DNA form, the CDR3 reads TGCAGTGCCCCCGTCAGGGGGTTATCGGATACGCAGTATTTT. Its protein product is CSAPVRGLSDTQYF.

This clonotype was seen a few times. The chain has TRBV12-3 or TRBV12-4 and TRBJ1-5; 8 nucleotides agree with TRBD1. J lost 2 bases, V lost 1 base, and 7 bases had no gene match. The CDR3 is 17 amino acids. CDR3 residues: CASSLGPRGRGNQPQHF. The CDR3 DNA is TGTGCCAGCAGTTTAGGCCCCAGGGGGCGAGGCAATCAGCCCCAGCATTTT.

The table lists this clonotype with many counts. The J gene is TRBJ2-7, the V gene TRBV6-2 or TRBV6-3; D is unclear. V lost 6 bases and J 4 bases, leaving 7 bases between the germline ends. Germline CDR1 and CDR2: MNHEY and SVGEGT. The CDR3 totals 11 residues. CDR3 protein: CASSRSYEQYF. Here the CDR3 DNA reads TGTGCCAGCAGCCGATCATACGAGCAGTACTTC.